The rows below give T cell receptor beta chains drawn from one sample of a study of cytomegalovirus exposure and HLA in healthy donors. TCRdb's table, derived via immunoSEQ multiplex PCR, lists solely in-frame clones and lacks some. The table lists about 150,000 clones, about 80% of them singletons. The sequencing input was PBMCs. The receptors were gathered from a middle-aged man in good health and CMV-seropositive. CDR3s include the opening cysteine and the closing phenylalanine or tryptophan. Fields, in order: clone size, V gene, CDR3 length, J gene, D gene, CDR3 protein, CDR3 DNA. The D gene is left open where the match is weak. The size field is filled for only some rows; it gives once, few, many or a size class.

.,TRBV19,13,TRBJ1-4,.,CASTGTPYEKLFF,TGTGCCAGCACCGGGACACCTTATGAAAAACTGTTTTTT
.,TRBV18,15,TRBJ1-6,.,CASSPALADNSPLHF,TGTGCCAGCTCACCAGCTCTCGCGGATAATTCACCCCTCCACTTT
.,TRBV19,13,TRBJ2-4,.,CASSIGTVPAVMF,TGTGCCAGTAGTATTGGTACTGTCCCCGCGGTGATGTTC
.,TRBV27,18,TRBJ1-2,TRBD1,CASSFLGTAGEGLRGYTF,TGTGCCAGCAGTTTTCTTGGGACAGCGGGAGAGGGCCTTCGGGGCTACACCTTC
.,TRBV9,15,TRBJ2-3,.,CASSGQGSLLSTQYF,TGTGCCAGCAGCGGGCAGGGGAGCCTCCTCAGTACGCAGTATTTT
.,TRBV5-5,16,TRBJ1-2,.,CASSLVDRLSIYGYTF,TGTGCCAGCAGCTTGGTCGACAGGTTATCGATCTATGGCTACACCTTC
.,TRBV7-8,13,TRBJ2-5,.,CASSYPGLETQYF,TGTGCCAGCAGCTACCCGGGACTAGAGACCCAGTACTTC
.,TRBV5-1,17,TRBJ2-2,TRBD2,CASSLYLAGANTGELFF,TGCGCCAGCAGCTTGTACCTGGCGGGAGCGAACACCGGGGAGCTGTTTTTT
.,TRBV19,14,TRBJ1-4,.,CASSPDGGNEKLFF,TGTGCCAGTAGTCCCGACGGAGGGAATGAAAAACTGTTTTTT
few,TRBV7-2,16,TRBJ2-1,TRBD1,CASSAAGTGVYNEQFF,TGTGCCAGCAGCGCAGCCGGGACAGGAGTCTACAATGAGCAGTTCTTC
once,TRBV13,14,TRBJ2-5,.,CASSYRGAQETQYF,TGTGCCAGCAGTTACCGCGGGGCGCAAGAGACCCAGTACTTC
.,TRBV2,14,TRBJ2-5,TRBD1,CASSATGGPETQYF,TGTGCCAGCAGTGCAACAGGGGGCCCAGAGACCCAGTACTTC
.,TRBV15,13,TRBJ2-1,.,CATGAGRYNEQFF,TGTGCCACAGGAGCGGGCCGTTACAATGAGCAGTTCTTC
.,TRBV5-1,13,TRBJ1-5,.,CASSFVGNQPQHF,TGCGCCAGCAGCTTCGTCGGCAATCAGCCCCAGCATTTT
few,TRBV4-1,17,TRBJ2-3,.,CASSPEGRGGGADTQYF,TGCGCCAGCAGCCCAGAGGGCCGCGGAGGGGGGGCAGATACGCAGTATTTT
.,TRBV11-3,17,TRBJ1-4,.,CASSYPRMGSTNEKLFF,TGTGCCAGCAGCTACCCACGAATGGGCTCAACTAATGAAAAACTGTTTTTT
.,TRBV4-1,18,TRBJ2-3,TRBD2,CASSQGSLAGTSTDTQYF,TGCGCCAGCAGCCAAGGGTCTCTAGCGGGGACTAGCACAGATACGCAGTATTTT
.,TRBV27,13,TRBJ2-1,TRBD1,CASSPTGWNEQFF,TGTGCCAGCAGTCCGACAGGGTGGAATGAGCAGTTCTTC
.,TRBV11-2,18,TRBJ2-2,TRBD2,CASSPGTSALPGAGELFF,TGTGCCAGCAGCCCCGGGACTAGCGCCCTGCCAGGCGCCGGGGAGCTGTTTTTT
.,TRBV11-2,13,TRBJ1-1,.,CASSPSMNTEAFF,TGTGCCAGCAGCCCCAGTATGAACACTGAAGCTTTCTTT
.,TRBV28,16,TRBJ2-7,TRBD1,CASSLLQGAIAYEQYF,TGTGCCAGCAGTCTATTACAGGGGGCTATTGCCTACGAGCAGTACTTC
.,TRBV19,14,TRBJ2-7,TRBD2,CASSMSGVEYEQYF,TGTGCCAGTAGTATGAGCGGGGTGGAGTACGAGCAGTACTTC
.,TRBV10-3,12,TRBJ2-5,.,CAISDTGETQYF,TGTGCCATCAGTGATACAGGAGAGACCCAGTACTTC
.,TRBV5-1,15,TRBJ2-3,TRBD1,CASSWGTGYTDTQYF,TGCGCCAGCAGCTGGGGGACAGGATACACAGATACGCAGTATTTT
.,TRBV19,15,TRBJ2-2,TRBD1,CASSMTGGRTGELFF,TGTGCCAGTAGTATGACAGGGGGACGGACCGGGGAGCTGTTTTTT
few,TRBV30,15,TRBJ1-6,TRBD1,CAWSIPDRRNSPLHF,TGTGCCTGGAGTATACCGGACAGGCGAAATTCACCCCTCCACTTT
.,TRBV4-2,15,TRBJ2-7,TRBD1,CASSQDETGGYEQYF,TGTGCCAGCAGCCAAGATGAGACAGGGGGTTACGAGCAGTACTTC
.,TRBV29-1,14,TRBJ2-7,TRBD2,CSVVGLVVPYEQYF,TGCAGCGTTGTTGGACTAGTGGTCCCCTACGAGCAGTACTTC
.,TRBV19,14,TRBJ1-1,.,CASSDGRGNTEAFF,TGTGCCAGTAGTGATGGGCGGGGGAACACTGAAGCTTTCTTT
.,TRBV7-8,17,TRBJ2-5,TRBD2,CASSSPTSGRAGETQYF,TGTGCCAGCAGCTCCCCAACTAGCGGGAGGGCCGGAGAGACCCAGTACTTC
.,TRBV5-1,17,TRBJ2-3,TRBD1,CASSLVHRGPEGDTQYF,TGCGCCAGCAGCTTGGTCCACAGGGGTCCCGAAGGAGATACGCAGTATTTT
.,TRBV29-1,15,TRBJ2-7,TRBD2,CSVEQGSSGRYEQYF,TGCAGCGTTGAACAGGGGTCTAGCGGGCGCTACGAGCAGTACTTC
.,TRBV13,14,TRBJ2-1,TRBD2,CASSPGTSGLEQFF,TGTGCCAGCAGTCCCGGGACTAGCGGATTAGAGCAGTTCTTC
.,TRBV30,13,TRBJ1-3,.,CAWSVHSGNTIYF,TGTGCCTGGAGTGTACACTCTGGAAACACCATATATTTT
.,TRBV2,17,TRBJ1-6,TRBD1,CASSATGGGSYNSPLHF,TGTGCCAGCAGTGCGACAGGGGGGGGCTCCTATAATTCACCCCTCCACTTT
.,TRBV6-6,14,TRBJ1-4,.,CASGRDLTNEKLFF,TGTGCCAGCGGGAGGGACTTGACTAATGAAAAACTGTTTTTT
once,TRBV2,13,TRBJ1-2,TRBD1,CASMGQFNYGYTF,TGTGCCAGCATGGGACAGTTCAACTATGGCTACACCTTC
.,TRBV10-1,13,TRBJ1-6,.,CASSESGERPLHF,TGCGCCAGCAGTGAGTCAGGAGAAAGACCCCTCCACTTT
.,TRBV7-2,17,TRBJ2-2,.,CASSVLRTRANTGELFF,TGTGCCAGCAGCGTACTCCGGACTCGCGCGAACACCGGGGAGCTGTTTTTT
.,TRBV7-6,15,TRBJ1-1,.,CASSPQGGDRTEAFF,TGTGCCAGCAGCCCCCAGGGAGGGGATCGTACTGAAGCTTTCTTT
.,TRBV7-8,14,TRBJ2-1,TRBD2,CASPGLADYNEQFF,TGTGCCAGTCCGGGACTAGCGGACTACAATGAGCAGTTCTTC
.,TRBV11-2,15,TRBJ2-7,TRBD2,CASKEGLAGVYEQYF,TGTGCCAGCAAGGAGGGACTAGCGGGAGTCTACGAGCAGTACTTC
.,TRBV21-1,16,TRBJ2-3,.,CASSKSETGIVDTQYF,TGTGCCAGCAGCAAATCGGAGACAGGTATCGTGGATACGCAGTATTTT
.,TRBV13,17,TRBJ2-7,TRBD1,CASSSLPYRDSSYEQYF,TGTGCCAGCAGCTCATTACCATACAGGGACAGCTCCTACGAGCAGTACTTC
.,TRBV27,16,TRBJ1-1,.,CASSLSGRAANTEAFF,TGTGCCAGCAGTTTATCGGGCAGGGCCGCGAACACTGAAGCTTTCTTT
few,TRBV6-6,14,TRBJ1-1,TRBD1,CASTPGQPNTEAFF,TGTGCCAGCACCCCGGGACAGCCGAACACTGAAGCTTTCTTT
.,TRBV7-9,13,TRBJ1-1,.,CASSFDGNTEAFF,TGTGCCAGCAGCTTTGACGGGAACACTGAGGCTTTCTTT
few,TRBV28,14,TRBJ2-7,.,CASSYLEGLYEQYF,TGTGCCAGCAGTTATCTCGAGGGCCTCTACGAGCAGTACTTC
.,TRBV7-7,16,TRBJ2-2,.,CASRRLPGGVTGELFF,TGTGCTAGCAGGCGACTGCCGGGGGGCGTCACCGGGGAGCTGTTTTTT
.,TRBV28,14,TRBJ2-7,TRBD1,CASSFGTAPNEQYF,TGTGCCAGCAGTTTTGGGACAGCCCCTAACGAGCAGTACTTC
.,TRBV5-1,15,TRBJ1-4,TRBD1,CASSGEGQGSEKLFF,TGCGCCAGCAGCGGAGAGGGACAGGGATCGGAAAAACTGTTTTTT
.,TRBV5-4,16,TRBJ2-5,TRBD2,CASSAPLAGVEETQYF,TGTGCCAGCAGCGCTCCGTTAGCGGGAGTCGAAGAGACCCAGTACTTC